This T cell receptor beta chain was recorded in a study of graft-versus-host responses after intestinal transplantation. Overall study results and limits: Some GvH clones appeared in ileal mucosa or blood before recipient bone marrow.

J gave up 1 base and V 0 bases, and 0 bases lay outside the gene matches. There are 15 residues in the CDR3. Per germline, CDR1 SGDLS and CDR2 YYNGEE. Assay: immunoSEQ multiplex PCR; the TCRdb copy retains only in-frame clones and omits some. The sample carries approximately 100,000 clones, roughly 83% recorded once. Comments on this clone: The antigen is unknown.

Specimen: PBMCs, collected 255 days after intestinal transplant. This sequence originates from a human patient who received an intestinal transplant, so some T cells may come from the graft donor. The chain carries TRBV9 and TRBJ2-3, with 9 bases that match TRBD2. The CDR3 region has the DNA TGTGCCAGCAGCGTAGGCGGGGGGGGCACAGATACGCAGTATTTT. It specifies CASSVGGGGTDTQYF. The full variable domain, completed using reference TRBV9 and TRBJ2-3, is DSGVTQTPKHLITATGQRVTLRCSPRSGDLSVYWYQQSLDQGLQFLIQYYNGEERAKGNILERFSAQQFPDLHSELNLSSLELGDSALYFCASSVGGGGTDTQYFGPGTRLTVL.